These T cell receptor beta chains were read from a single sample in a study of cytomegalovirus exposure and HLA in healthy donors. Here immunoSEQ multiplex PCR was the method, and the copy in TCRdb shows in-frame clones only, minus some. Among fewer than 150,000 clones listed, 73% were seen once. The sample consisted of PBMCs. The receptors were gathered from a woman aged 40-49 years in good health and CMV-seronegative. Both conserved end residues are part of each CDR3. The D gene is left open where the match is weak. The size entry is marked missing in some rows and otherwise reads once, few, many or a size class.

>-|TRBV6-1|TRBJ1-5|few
TGTGCCAGCAGTGAACGTCGGGGTAGCAATCAGCCCCAGCATTTT
CASSERRGSNQPQHF
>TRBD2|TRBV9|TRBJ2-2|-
TGTGCCAGCAGCCCTTCGTGGCTAGCGGGAGGCACCGGGGAGCTGTTTTTT
CASSPSWLAGGTGELFF
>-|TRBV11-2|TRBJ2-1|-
TGTGCCAGCAGTCTCCGGGGAGGTTTAAATGAGCAGTTCTTC
CASSLRGGLNEQFF
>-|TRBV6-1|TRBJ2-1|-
TGTGCCAGCAGTCCTCGGCGGGATGAGCAGTTCTTC
CASSPRRDEQFF
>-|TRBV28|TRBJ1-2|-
TGTGCCAGCAGGATAAGTACAGGGACCTATGGCTACACCTTC
CASRISTGTYGYTF
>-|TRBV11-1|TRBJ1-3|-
TGTGCCAGCAGCTCGGACTTCTCTGGAAACACCATATATTTT
CASSSDFSGNTIYF
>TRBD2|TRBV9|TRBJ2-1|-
TGTGCCAGCAGCGTTAGACTAGCGGATTACAATGAGCAGTTCTTC
CASSVRLADYNEQFF
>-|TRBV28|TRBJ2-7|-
TGTGCCAGCAGGCAGGGCGTATACGAGCAGTACTTC
CASRQGVYEQYF
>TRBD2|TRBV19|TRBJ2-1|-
TGTGCCAGTAGTATAGGGGGACTAGCGAGCTACAATGAGCAGTTCTTC
CASSIGGLASYNEQFF
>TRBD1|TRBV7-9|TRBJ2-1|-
TGTGCCAGCAGCTTAGACAGGGGGGACTACAATGAGCAGTTCTTC
CASSLDRGDYNEQFF
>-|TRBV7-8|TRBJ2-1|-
TGTGCCAGCAGCCTGCGCGGGAACTACAATGAGCAGTTCTTC
CASSLRGNYNEQFF
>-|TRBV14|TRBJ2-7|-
TGTGCCAGCAGCCTTTTCAATTACGAGCAGTACTTC
CASSLFNYEQYF
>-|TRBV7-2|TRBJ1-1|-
TGTGCCAGCAGCCTGACAGAAAACACTGAAGCTTTCTTT
CASSLTENTEAFF
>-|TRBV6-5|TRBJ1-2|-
TGTGCCAGCAGTGGTAGACAGCCACAACTCTATGGCTACACCTTC
CASSGRQPQLYGYTF
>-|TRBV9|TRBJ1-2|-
TGTGCCAGCAGCGCCCGGGGGGCAGACTATGGCTACACCTTC
CASSARGADYGYTF
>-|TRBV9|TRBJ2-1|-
TGTGCCAGCAGCGTTGGGGGGGGCCTGTTCTTC
CASSVGGGLFF
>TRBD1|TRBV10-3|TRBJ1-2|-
TGTGCCATCAGCGGACAGGAGAACTATGGCTACACCTTC
CAISGQENYGYTF
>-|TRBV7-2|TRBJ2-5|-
TGTGCCAGCAGCAGGGGGGGCGGTCCTGGGACCCAGTACTTC
CASSRGGGPGTQYF
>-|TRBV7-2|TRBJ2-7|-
TGTGCCAGCAGCCTTTCCTACGAGCAGTACTTC
CASSLSYEQYF
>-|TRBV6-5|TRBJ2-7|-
TGTGCCAGCAGTACCTCAGACAGCTACGAGCAGTACTTC
CASSTSDSYEQYF
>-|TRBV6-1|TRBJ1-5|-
TGTGCCAGCAGTGTAACCGGGGAGGGGCAGCCCCAGCATTTT
CASSVTGEGQPQHF
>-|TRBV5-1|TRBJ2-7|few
TGCGCCAGCAGAGTCGCTAGCGTTGGCGGCGAGCAGTACTTC
CASRVASVGGEQYF
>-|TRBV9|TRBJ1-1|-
TGTGCCAGCAGCTTCGGACAGATGAACACTGAAGCTTTCTTT
CASSFGQMNTEAFF
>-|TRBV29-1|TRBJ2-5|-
TGCAGCGTTGACCCGGAAGAGACCCAGTACTTC
CSVDPEETQYF
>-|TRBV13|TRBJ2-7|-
TGTGCCAGCAGCTTTGGACGGGGGATCTACGAGCAGTACTTC
CASSFGRGIYEQYF
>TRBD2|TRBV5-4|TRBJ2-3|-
TGTGCCAGCAGCTTGGTTGCGGGGGGCGGCACAGATACGCAGTATTTT
CASSLVAGGGTDTQYF